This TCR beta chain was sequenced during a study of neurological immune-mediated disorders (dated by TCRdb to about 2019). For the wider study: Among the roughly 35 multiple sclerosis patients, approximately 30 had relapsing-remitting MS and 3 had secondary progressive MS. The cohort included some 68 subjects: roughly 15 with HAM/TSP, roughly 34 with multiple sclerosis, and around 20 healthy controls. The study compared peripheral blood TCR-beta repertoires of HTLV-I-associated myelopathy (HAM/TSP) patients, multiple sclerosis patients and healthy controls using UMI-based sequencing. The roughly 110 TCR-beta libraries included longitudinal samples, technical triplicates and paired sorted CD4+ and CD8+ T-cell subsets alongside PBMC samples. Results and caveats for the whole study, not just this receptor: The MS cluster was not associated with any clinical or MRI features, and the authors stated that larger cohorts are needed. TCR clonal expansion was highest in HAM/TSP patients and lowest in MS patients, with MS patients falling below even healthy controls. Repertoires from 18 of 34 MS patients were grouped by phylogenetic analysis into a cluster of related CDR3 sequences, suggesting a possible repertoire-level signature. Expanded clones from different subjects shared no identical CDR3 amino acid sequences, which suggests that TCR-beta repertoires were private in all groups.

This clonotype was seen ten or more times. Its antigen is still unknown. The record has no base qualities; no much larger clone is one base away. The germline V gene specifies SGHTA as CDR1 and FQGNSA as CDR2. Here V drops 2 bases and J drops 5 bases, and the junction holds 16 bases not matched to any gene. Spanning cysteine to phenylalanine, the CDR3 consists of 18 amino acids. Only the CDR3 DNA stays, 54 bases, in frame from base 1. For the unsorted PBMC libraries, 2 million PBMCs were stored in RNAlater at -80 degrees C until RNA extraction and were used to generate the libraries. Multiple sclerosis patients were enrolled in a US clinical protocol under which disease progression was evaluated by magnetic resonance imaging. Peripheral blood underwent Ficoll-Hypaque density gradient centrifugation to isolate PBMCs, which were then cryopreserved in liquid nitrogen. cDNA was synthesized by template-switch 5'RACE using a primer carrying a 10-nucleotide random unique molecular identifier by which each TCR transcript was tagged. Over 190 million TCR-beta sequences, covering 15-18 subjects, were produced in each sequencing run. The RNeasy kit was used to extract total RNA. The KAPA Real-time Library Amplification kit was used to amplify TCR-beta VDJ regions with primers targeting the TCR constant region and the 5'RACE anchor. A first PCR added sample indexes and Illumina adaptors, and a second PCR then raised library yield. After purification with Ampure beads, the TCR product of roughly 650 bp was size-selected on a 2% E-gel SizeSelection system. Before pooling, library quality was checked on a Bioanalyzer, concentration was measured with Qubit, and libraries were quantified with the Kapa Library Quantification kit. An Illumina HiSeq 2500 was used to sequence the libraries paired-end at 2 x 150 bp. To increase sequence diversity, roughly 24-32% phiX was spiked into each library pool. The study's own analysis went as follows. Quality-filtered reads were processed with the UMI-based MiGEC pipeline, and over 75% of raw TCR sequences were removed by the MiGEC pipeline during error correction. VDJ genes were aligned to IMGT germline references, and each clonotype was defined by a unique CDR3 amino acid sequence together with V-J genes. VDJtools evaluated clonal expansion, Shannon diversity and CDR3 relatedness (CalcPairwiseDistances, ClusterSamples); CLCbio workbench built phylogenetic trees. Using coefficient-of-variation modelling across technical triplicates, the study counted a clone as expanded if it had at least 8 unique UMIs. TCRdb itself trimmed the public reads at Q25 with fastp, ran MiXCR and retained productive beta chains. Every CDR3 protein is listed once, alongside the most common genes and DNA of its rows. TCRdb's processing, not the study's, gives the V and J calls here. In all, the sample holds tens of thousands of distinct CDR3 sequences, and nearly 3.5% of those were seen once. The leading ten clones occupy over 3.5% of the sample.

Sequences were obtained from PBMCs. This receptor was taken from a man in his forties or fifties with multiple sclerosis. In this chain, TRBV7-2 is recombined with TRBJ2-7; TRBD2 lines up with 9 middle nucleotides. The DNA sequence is TGTGCCAGCAGCTTAAGAGAGGCCTGGCGGGGGGGCCGAAACGAGCAGTACTTC. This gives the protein CASSLREAWRGGRNEQYF.